The source of this T cell receptor (beta chain) is a study of cytomegalovirus exposure and HLA in healthy donors. The primer mix had 60 Vbeta and 13 Jbeta primers. Sequenced by immunoSEQ multiplex PCR; TCRdb stores in-frame clones only, minus some. The sample lists about 55,000 clones; 55% to 85% were seen once. The CDR3 covers 15 residues. The germline gives CDR1 SGHTA, CDR2 FQGNSA. V lost 2 bases to trimming and J lost 6 bases, with 14 bases between them. Input material: PBMCs. The chain links TRBV7-2 to TRBJ1-5, with D possibly being TRBD1 (6 bases). The clonotype originates from a man aged 40-50 years in good health and CMV-seropositive. CDR3: CASSLSQGNGQPQHF. The CDR3 DNA sequence: TGTGCCAGCAGCTTATCGCAGGGGAACGGTCAGCCCCAGCATTTT.